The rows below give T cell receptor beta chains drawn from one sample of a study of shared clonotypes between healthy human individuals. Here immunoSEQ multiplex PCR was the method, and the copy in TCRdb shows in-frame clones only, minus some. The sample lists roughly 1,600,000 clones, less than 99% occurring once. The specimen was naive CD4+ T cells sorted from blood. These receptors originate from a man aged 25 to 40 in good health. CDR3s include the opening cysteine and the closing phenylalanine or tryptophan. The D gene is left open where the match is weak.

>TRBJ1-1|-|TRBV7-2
CASSLRVQPGSKMNTEAFF
TGTGCCAGCAGCTTAAGGGTGCAACCGGGTTCTAAAATGAACACTGAAGCTTTCTTT
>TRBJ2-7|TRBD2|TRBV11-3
CASSLLADSYEQYF
TGTGCCAGCAGCTTACTAGCGGACTCCTACGAGCAGTACTTC
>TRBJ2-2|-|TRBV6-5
CASSRFRREAGELFF
TGTGCCAGCAGTCGATTCAGACGGGAAGCCGGGGAGCTGTTTTTT
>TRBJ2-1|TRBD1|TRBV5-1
CASSLDAGTGAFF
TGCGCCAGCAGTCTAGACGCCGGGACAGGGGCGTTCTTC
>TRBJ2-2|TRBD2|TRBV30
CAWRLAGPNTGELFF
TGTGCCTGGAGGTTAGCGGGGCCGAACACCGGGGAGCTGTTTTTT
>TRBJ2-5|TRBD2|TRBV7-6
CASSLIAGGAGETQYF
TGTGCCAGCAGCCTCATAGCGGGAGGGGCCGGCGAGACCCAGTACTTC
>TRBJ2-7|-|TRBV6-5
CASSYQAGAAYEQYF
TGTGCCAGCAGTTACCAGGCTGGGGCCGCCTACGAGCAGTACTTC
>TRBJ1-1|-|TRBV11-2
CASSFTRDTEAFF
TGTGCCAGCAGCTTTACCAGGGACACTGAAGCTTTCTTT
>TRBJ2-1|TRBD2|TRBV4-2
CASSQGRIDSGRGDEQFF
TGTGCCAGCAGCCAAGGGCGGATCGATAGCGGGAGGGGGGATGAGCAGTTCTTC
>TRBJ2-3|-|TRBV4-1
CASSHADTQYF
TGCGCCAGCAGCCATGCAGATACGCAGTATTTT
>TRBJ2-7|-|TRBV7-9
CASSLGGGREDEQYF
TGTGCCAGCAGCTTAGGTGGGGGCAGGGAGGACGAGCAGTACTTC
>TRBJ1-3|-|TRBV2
CASSDGGRGNTIYF
TGTGCCAGCAGTGATGGGGGTCGCGGAAACACCATATATTTT
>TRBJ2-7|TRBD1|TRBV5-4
CASSRDREGEQYF
TGTGCCAGCAGCCGGGACAGGGAGGGCGAGCAGTACTTC
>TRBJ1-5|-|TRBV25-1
CASSAGGPQHF
TGTGCCAGCAGCGCTGGGGGGCCCCAGCATTTT